These 26 T cell receptor beta chains originate from one sample sequenced in a study of T-cell memory formation after mild COVID-19 (TCRdb year 2021). Library preparation was by 5' RACE. The instrument was an Illumina NovaSeq 6000. In-frame beta chains were kept once TCRdb had trimmed the public reads at Q25 with fastp and called clones with MiXCR. Records with the same CDR3 protein are collapsed into one entry carrying the most frequent genes and DNA. In all, the sample holds under 150,000 distinct CDR3 sequences, and approximately 21% of those were seen once. Roughly 37% of the sample lies in the top ten. Specimen: PBMCs or a T cell subset sorted from them (not recorded which). These receptors all come from a man between 18 and 35 years old who had mild COVID-19 (a few samples of this study predate the infection). The sample titles of this study are shuffled in the database, so cell type and time point are left out; the donor was told from shared clones.

The V call is TRBV7-6, the J call TRBJ2-5, with D perhaps matching TRBD2 (5 bases). Germline CDR1 is SGHVS and CDR2 is FNYEAQ. Trimming left V 1 base short and J 3 bases short, with 9 bases between. This CDR3 region has 14 residues. The CDR3 bases are TGTGCCAGCAGCTTAGGAGGAGGTAAAGAGACCCAGTACTTC. Amino acids: CASSLGGGKETQYF.

This clonotype was seen a few times. The rearrangement joins TRBV14 to TRBJ2-2; D remains ambiguous. From germline, CDR1 is SGHDN and CDR2 FVKESK. The V gene lost 4 bases and the J gene lost 4 bases, with 10 bases spanning the gap. There are 14 residues in the CDR3. CDR3 sequence: CASSLGSTTGELFF. The CDR3 nucleotides read TGTGCCAGCAGCCTGGGGTCAACCACCGGGGAGCTGTTTTTT.

V gene TRBV18 combines with J gene TRBJ2-5; tentative D call: TRBD1 (5 bases). Trimming pared 1 base from V and 3 bases from J, leaving 12 bases between. The CDR3 contains 15 residues. Germline loops: CDR1 KGHSH, CDR2 LQKENI. CDR3 DNA sequence: TGTGCCAGCTCACCACGGTCAGGGTTTGAAGAGACCCAGTACTTC. This translates into CASSPRSGFEETQYF. The entire variable domain, with the rest obtained from reference TRBV18 and TRBJ2-5, is as follows: NAGVMQNPRHLVRRRGQEARLRCSPMKGHSHVYWYRQLPEEGLKFMVYLQKENIIDESGMPKERFSAEFPKEGPSILRIQQVVRGDSAAYFCASSPRSGFEETQYFGPGTRLLVL.

The V and J genes are TRBV23-1 and TRBJ2-1; 7 nucleotides match TRBD1. Being an ORF, TRBV23-1 has a function that is uncertain. The junction had 4 bases not matched to a gene; V was cut back by 3 bases and J by 8 bases. CDR3 length equals 13 residues. As DNA, the CDR3 is TGCGCCAGCAGTCAGGACGGACAGGATGAGCAGTTCTTC. Protein: CASSQDGQDEQFF.

The V and J genes are TRBV3-1 and TRBJ2-3, with a weak D call TRBD2 (6 bases). The CDR3 extends over 18 amino acids. Germline-derived CDR1 and CDR2 are LGHDT and YNNKEL (reference sequence). With 3 bases removed from V and 2 bases from J, the gap between germline ends came to 21 bases. In DNA, the CDR3 is TGTGCCAGCAGCCACCCACGGGACTCGACTATCCTCACAGATACGCAGTATTTT. Encoded protein: CASSHPRDSTILTDTQYF.

The sample holds a few counts of this clonotype. The rearrangement links TRBV6-5 to TRBJ2-7, with a possible D match to TRBD2 (6 bases). From germline, CDR1 is MNHEY and CDR2 SVGAGI. The CDR3 sequence is 13 residues long. V was cut by 6 bases and J by 4 bases, with 13 bases left in between. CDR3 amino acids: CASRAGGKYEQYF. The CDR3 DNA sequence: TGTGCCAGCAGAGCCGGGGGAAAGTACGAGCAGTACTTC.

The V call is TRBV11-1, the J call TRBJ2-7, with D unclear. This CDR3 spans 14 amino acids. The V gene lost 5 bases and the J gene lost 0 bases, with 11 bases spanning the gap. CDR1 is SGHAT and CDR2 is FQDESV in the germline V gene (reference sequence). DNA of the CDR3: TGTGCCAGCAGCCGTTACAGTGACTCCTACGAGCAGTACTTC. Translated, it gives CASSRYSDSYEQYF.

DNA of the CDR3: TGTGCCAGCAGTTACTCGGCAGAAGGAGGCTACACCTTC. Its protein product is CASSYSAEGGYTF. The chain carries TRBV6-5 and TRBJ1-2, with unresolved D. The germline gives CDR1 MNHEY, CDR2 SVGAGI. Trimming took 0 bases from V and 8 from J, leaving 10 bases between them. The CDR3 has 13 amino acids.

V usage is TRBV6-5 and J usage is TRBJ1-2; 7 bases fit TRBD1. CDR1 is MNHEY and CDR2 is SVGAGI in the germline V gene. This CDR3 spans 13 amino acids. V shed 6 bases and J 8 bases; nucleotides not matched to a gene: 9. DNA of the CDR3: TGTGCCAGCAGACAACAGGGGAACGGAGGCTACACCTTC. This encodes CASRQQGNGGYTF.

This rearrangement joins TRBV11-2 to TRBJ2-5; 8 bases are shared with TRBD2. The J segment lost 4 bases and the V segment lost 6 bases, leaving 10 bases of the junction unmatched. This CDR3 spans 15 amino acids. Germline CDR1 SGHAT, CDR2 FQNNGV. This chain's CDR3 is CASSPRTSWGETQYF. The CDR3 DNA reads as TGTGCCAGCAGTCCCCGGACTAGCTGGGGAGAGACCCAGTACTTC.

The chain joins TRBV7-9 to TRBJ2-3, with D tentatively TRBD2 (6 bases). Germline CDR1 and CDR2: SEHNR and FQNEAQ (reference sequence). This CDR3 region has 15 residues. Deletions cut 5 bases from V and 4 bases from J, with 16 bases between. This CDR3 reads CASSRSAGTADTQYF. The CDR3 nucleotides are TGTGCCAGCAGCCGGTCCGCCGGGACTGCAGATACGCAGTATTTT.

The chain carries TRBV28 and TRBJ2-1; D perhaps matches TRBD1 (7 bases). CDR3 length equals 17 residues. In germline, CDR1 is MDHEN, CDR2 SYDVKM. Deletions cut 3 bases from V and 6 bases from J, with 21 bases between. The CDR3 reads CASSFNRGRGDRNEQFF. The CDR3 bases are TGTGCCAGCAGTTTCAATCGGGGCAGGGGGGACCGCAATGAGCAGTTCTTC.

This clonotype has more than one count but fewer than ten. The chain has TRBV7-6 and TRBJ2-1; no definite D call. CDR1 is SGHVS and CDR2 is FNYEAQ in the germline V gene. There are 13 residues in the CDR3. V gave up 4 bases and J gave up 5 bases, with 9 bases separating them. For the CDR3, the DNA is TGTGCCAGCAGCTATGGTGAGAACAATGAGCAGTTCTTC. It codes for CASSYGENNEQFF.

This clonotype turned up a few times. The V and J genes are TRBV4-3 and TRBJ2-1, with D perhaps matching TRBD2 (6 bases). CDR1 LGHNA and CDR2 YSLEER come from the germline V gene. The CDR3 has 17 residues. The V gene lost 4 bases and the J gene lost 3 bases, with 19 bases spanning the gap. This CDR3 is CASSPGMGGPYYNEQFF. DNA for the CDR3: TGCGCCAGCAGCCCGGGGATGGGGGGACCTTACTACAATGAGCAGTTCTTC.

This clonotype was recorded many times. The chain uses TRBV7-9 and TRBJ2-2; D tentatively reads TRBD1 or TRBD2 (5 bases each). Trimming took off 4 bases at V and 5 bases at J, with 14 bases between the two ends. The length of the CDR3 is 15 residues. Germline V gives CDR1 SEHNR, CDR2 FQNEAQ (reference sequence). The CDR3 DNA is TGTGCCAGCAGCTCACCCTTTGGGACGACCGGGGAGCTGTTTTTT. Its protein is CASSSPFGTTGELFF.

This clonotype was counted between two and nine times. The V gene is TRBV10-3, the J gene TRBJ2-5, with 7 bases identical to TRBD1. The length of the CDR3 is 13 residues. Germline lookup yields CDR1 ENHRY and CDR2 SYGVKD. Trimming took 10 bases from V and 5 from J; bases not matched to a gene: 10. The CDR3 nucleotides read TGTGCCACTCTAAGGGGGCTAAGTGAGACCCAGTACTTC. The encoded protein is CATLRGLSETQYF.

This clonotype was seen a few times. The genes are TRBV5-5 and TRBJ2-5, with 16 bases matching TRBD2. V trimming: 4 bases; J trimming: 1 base; junction bases outside the gene matches: 10. Germline V CDR1 and CDR2: SGHKS, YYEKEE (reference sequence). This CDR3 spans 19 amino acids. The CDR3 region has the DNA TGTGCCAGCAGCCCCCAATGGGGACTAGCGGGGGGGTCCCAAGAGACCCAGTACTTC. Its translation is CASSPQWGLAGGSQETQYF.

This clonotype was seen more than once but under ten times. The chain has TRBV4-1 and TRBJ2-2; 8 bases are a match to TRBD2. The CDR3 consists of 15 residues. CDR1 is MGHRA, CDR2 YSYEKL, per germline. The trim removed 4 bases at V and 3 bases at J, leaving 4 bases unmatched. The CDR3 DNA follows: TGCGCCAGCAGCCCGCGGGGGGCGGACACCGGGGAGCTGTTTTTT. Amino acids: CASSPRGADTGELFF.

This CDR3 is CSAAPSGAGTDTQYF. The DNA of the CDR3 is TGCAGTGCTGCCCCATCAGGAGCGGGGACAGATACGCAGTATTTT. The chain links TRBV20-1 to TRBJ2-3, with 7 bases identical to TRBD2. V shed 5 bases and J 3 bases; nucleotides not matched to a gene: 11. The CDR3 is 15 amino acids. In germline, CDR1 is DFQATT, CDR2 SNEGSKA (reference sequence).

V and J are TRBV7-9 and TRBJ2-5; D might be TRBD2 (6 bases). Looked up from germline, CDR1 is SEHNR and CDR2 is FQNEAQ (reference sequence). V was clipped by 4 bases and J by 1 base, with 13 bases between them. The CDR3 has 15 residues. CDR3 sequence (DNA): TGTGCCAGCAGCTGTGCGGGGACGGCCCAAGAGACCCAGTACTTC. This encodes CASSCAGTAQETQYF. Filled out from reference TRBV7-9 and TRBJ2-5, the complete variable domain reads DTGVSQNPRHKITKRGQNVTFRCDPISEHNRLYWYRQTLGQGPEFLTYFQNEAQLEKSRLLSDRFSAERPKGSFSTLEIQRTEQGDSAMYLCASSCAGTAQETQYFGPGTRLLVL.

V usage is TRBV6-5 and J usage is TRBJ1-2, with D perhaps TRBD1 (6 bases). The CDR3 consists of 15 residues. Germline V gene sequence: CDR1 MNHEY, CDR2 SVGAGI. The V end lost 0 bases, the J end lost 2 bases, and 10 bases lay between the germline ends. CDR3 loop: CASSYSWDTNYGYTF. In DNA, the CDR3 is TGTGCCAGCAGTTACTCCTGGGACACCAACTATGGCTACACCTTC.

The chain carries TRBV7-9 and TRBJ1-2; D possibly corresponds to TRBD1 (5 bases). Germline V gene sequence: CDR1 SEHNR, CDR2 FQNEAQ (reference sequence). The CDR3 spans 14 residues. With 3 bases removed from V and 8 bases from J, the gap between germline ends came to 16 bases. DNA for the CDR3: TGTGCCAGCAGCTTCACGCCACGGGGCCGGGGCTACACCTTC. Its protein is CASSFTPRGRGYTF.

The sample holds a few counts of this clonotype. The chain joins TRBV4-1 to TRBJ1-2; possibly TRBD1 for D (5 bases). The germline V gene has CDR1 MGHRA and CDR2 YSYEKL. Trimming removed 2 bases from V and 8 bases from J, with 21 bases in between. The CDR3 is 16 residues long. For the CDR3, the DNA is TGCGCCAGCAGCCAAAGGTGGGACGGAGTTTTCCACGGCTACACCTTC. It translates to CASSQRWDGVFHGYTF.

This clonotype was observed many times. The rearrangement uses TRBV7-3 and TRBJ2-7; D is unresolved. The ends were cut back, 7 bases at V and 0 bases at J, with 4 bases in the middle. Per germline, CDR1 SGHTA and CDR2 FQGTGA. The CDR3 consists of 11 residues. CDR3 bases: TGTGCCAGCACCTTCTCCTACGAGCAGTACTTC. This translates into CASTFSYEQYF.

Only a few counts were recorded for this clonotype. V and J are TRBV7-9 and TRBJ2-6; possible D gene TRBD2, 6 bases. Trimming left V 2 bases short and J 2 bases short, with 13 bases between. The germline V gene encodes CDR1 SEHNR and CDR2 FQNEAQ (reference sequence). CDR3 size: 17 residues. The CDR3 DNA reads TGTGCCAGCAGCTTATTGGGGGAGGAGGCTGGGGCCAACGTCCTGACTTTC. This encodes CASSLLGEEAGANVLTF.

This clonotype has a handful of counts. The rearrangement joins TRBV27 to TRBJ1-2, with 8 positions matching TRBD1. Losses at the gene ends were 0 bases for V and 4 bases for J; bases not matched to a gene: 7. Germline loops: CDR1 MNHEY, CDR2 SMNVEV (reference sequence). The CDR3 sequence is 16 residues long. CDR3 sequence: CASSLSQGASPYGYTF. The DNA for the CDR3 is TGTGCCAGCAGTTTATCGCAGGGGGCGAGTCCCTATGGCTACACCTTC.